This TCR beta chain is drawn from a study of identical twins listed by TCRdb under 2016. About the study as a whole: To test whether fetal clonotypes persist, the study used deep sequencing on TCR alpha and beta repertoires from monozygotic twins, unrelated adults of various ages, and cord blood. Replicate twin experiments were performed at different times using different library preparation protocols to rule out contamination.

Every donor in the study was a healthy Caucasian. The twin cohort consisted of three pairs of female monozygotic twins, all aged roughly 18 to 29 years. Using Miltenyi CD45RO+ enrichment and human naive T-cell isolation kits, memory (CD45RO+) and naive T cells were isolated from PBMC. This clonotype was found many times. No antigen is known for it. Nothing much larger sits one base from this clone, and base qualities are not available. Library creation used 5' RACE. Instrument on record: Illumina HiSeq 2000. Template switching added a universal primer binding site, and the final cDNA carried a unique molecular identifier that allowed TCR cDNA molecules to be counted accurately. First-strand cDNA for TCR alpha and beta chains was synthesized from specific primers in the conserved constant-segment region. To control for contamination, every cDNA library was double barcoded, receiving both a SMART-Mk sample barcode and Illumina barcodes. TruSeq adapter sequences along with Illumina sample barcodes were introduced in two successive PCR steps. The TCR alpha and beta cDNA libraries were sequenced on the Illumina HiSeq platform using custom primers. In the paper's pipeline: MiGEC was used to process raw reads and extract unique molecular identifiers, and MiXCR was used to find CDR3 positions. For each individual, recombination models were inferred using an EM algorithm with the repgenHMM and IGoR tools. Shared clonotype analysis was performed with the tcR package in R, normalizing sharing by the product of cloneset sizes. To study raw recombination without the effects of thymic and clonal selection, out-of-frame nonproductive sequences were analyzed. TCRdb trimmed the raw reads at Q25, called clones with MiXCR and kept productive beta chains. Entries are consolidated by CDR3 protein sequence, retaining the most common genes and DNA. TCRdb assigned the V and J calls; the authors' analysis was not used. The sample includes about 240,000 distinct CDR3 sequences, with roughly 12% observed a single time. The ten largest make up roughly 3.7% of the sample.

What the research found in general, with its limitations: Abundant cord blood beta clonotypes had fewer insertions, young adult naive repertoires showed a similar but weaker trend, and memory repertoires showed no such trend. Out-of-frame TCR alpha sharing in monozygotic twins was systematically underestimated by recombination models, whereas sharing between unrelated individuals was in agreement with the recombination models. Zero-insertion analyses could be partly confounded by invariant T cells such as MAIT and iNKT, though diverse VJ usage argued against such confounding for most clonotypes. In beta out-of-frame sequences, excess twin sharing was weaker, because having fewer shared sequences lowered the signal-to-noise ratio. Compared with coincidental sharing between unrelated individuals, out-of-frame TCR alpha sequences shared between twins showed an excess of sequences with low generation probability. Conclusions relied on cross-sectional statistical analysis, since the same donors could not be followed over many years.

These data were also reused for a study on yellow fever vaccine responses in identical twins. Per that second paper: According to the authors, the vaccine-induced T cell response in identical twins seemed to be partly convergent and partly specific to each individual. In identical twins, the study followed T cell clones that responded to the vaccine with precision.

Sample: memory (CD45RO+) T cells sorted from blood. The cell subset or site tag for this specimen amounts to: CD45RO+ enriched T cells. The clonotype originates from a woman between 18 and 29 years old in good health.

The DNA is TGTGCCAGCAGCGGTCACCTCTCTGGGGCCAACGTCCTGACTTTC. It translates as CASSGHLSGANVLTF. Here the chain combines TRBV12-3 or TRBV12-4 and TRBJ2-6; no D gene can be assigned with confidence. Trimming removed 6 bases from V and 0 bases from J, leaving 9 bases between the germline ends. The CDR3 runs 15 residues from the cysteine to the phenylalanine. Of all the DNA, just the CDR3 is kept, 45 bases in frame from base 1.